Following are 25 T cell receptor beta chains from one sample sequenced in a study of cytomegalovirus exposure and HLA in healthy donors (dated by TCRdb to 2016 to 2017). Libraries were built with the immunoSEQ multiplex PCR assay. For the multiplex PCR, a mixture combining 60 forward primers for TCR Vbeta segments and 13 reverse primers for TCR Jbeta segments was used. As stored in TCRdb, this immuneACCESS dataset retains in-frame rearrangements with V and J assigned. A fraction of the clones does not appear; measured against another copy, unresolved V genes explain less than half of the discrepancy, and the remainder lacks a known reason. Counted in this sample were some 67,000 clones; 70% to 90% of them appeared once. Together, the top ten hold 2.5% to 3% of the sample. The sample taken for sequencing was PBMCs. The source of these receptors is a woman aged 25 to 39 in good health and CMV-seronegative.

CDR3 protein: CASSLEPVGLEQFF. The DNA of the CDR3 is TGCGCCAGCAGCTTAGAACCTGTCGGACTAGAGCAGTTCTTC. The rearrangement links TRBV5-1 to TRBJ2-1; possibly TRBD2 for D (6 bases). CDR1 SGHRS and CDR2 YFSETQ come from the germline V gene. Trimming took 2 bases from V and 10 from J, leaving 16 bases between them. The CDR3 covers 14 residues.

This clone appeared a few times. V usage is TRBV15 and J usage is TRBJ2-7; possibly TRBD2 for D (6 bases). V lost 1 base and J 0 bases, leaving 10 bases between the germline ends. Germline V gene sequence: CDR1 LNHNV, CDR2 YYDKDF (reference sequence). The CDR3 consists of 15 residues. The CDR3 DNA reads as TGTGCCACCAGCAGAGGATCGCGGGGCTCCTACGAGCAGTACTTC. Translating it yields CATSRGSRGSYEQYF. The full variable domain, its missing parts supplied by reference TRBV15 and TRBJ2-7, is DAMVIQNPRYQVTQFGKPVTLSCSQTLNHNVMYWYQQKSSQAPKLLFHYYDKDFNNEADTPDNFQSRRPNTSFCFLDIRSPGLGDTAMYLCATSRGSRGSYEQYFGPGTRLTVT.

The chain is built from TRBV7-6 and TRBJ1-4; 7 positions match TRBD1. The germline V gene encodes CDR1 SGHVS and CDR2 FNYEAQ. Trimming at V came to 1 base and at J to 6 bases, leaving 5 bases not matched to a gene. The CDR3 is 15 amino acids. This CDR3 is CASSLDRGGDEKLFF. CDR3 DNA: TGTGCCAGCAGCTTAGACAGGGGTGGGGATGAAAAACTGTTTTTT.

This clone was observed a single time. The chain has TRBV5-1 and TRBJ2-2, with D possibly matching TRBD1 (6 bases). This CDR3 region has 17 residues. The germline gives CDR1 SGHRS, CDR2 YFSETQ. Trimming took 4 bases from V and 2 from J, leaving 18 bases between them. CDR3 in amino acids: CASSVVGASRNTGELFF. CDR3 DNA: TGCGCCAGCAGCGTCGTGGGGGCATCAAGAAACACCGGGGAGCTGTTTTTT.

The J gene is TRBJ2-1, the V gene TRBV7-9; 10 nucleotides agree with TRBD2. Germline V gene sequence: CDR1 SEHNR, CDR2 FQNEAQ (reference sequence). The junction had 1 base not matched to a gene; V was cut back by 2 bases and J by 6 bases. This CDR3 contains 14 residues. The DNA for the CDR3 is TGTGCCAGCAGCTTAACTAGCGGGGCCAATGAGCAGTTCTTC. Translating gives CASSLTSGANEQFF.

The chain recombines TRBV19 with TRBJ1-4; D is unclear. This CDR3 has 15 residues. CDR1 and CDR2 from the germline V gene are LNHDA and SQIVND (reference sequence). V shed 3 bases and J shed 8 bases, with 16 bases lying between them. Here the CDR3 reads CASSIAANIAEKLFF. The CDR3 region has the DNA TGTGCCAGTAGTATTGCGGCCAATATCGCCGAAAAACTGTTTTTT.

This chain connects TRBV27 to TRBJ1-1, with D unresolved. V lost 0 bases to trimming and J lost 0 bases, with 8 bases between them. This CDR3 region has 15 residues. Germline CDR1 and CDR2: MNHEY and SMNVEV (reference sequence). CDR3 protein: CASSLSEGMNTEAFF. The DNA of the CDR3 is TGTGCCAGCAGTTTATCGGAGGGTATGAACACTGAAGCTTTCTTT.

This chain uses TRBV5-1 with TRBJ2-3; a possible D gene is TRBD1 (5 bases). This CDR3 region has 16 residues. With 4 bases removed from V and 4 bases from J, the gap between germline ends came to 19 bases. CDR1 is SGHRS, CDR2 YFSETQ, per germline. The CDR3 DNA is TGCGCCAGCAGCAACAGCCCAGGGATTAGATCAGATACGCAGTATTTT. As protein: CASSNSPGIRSDTQYF.

The chain joins TRBV18 to TRBJ2-5; the match to TRBD1 covers 8 bases. Per germline, CDR1 KGHSH and CDR2 LQKENI. Trimming cost V 4 bases and J 5 bases; bases outside gene matches: 12. The CDR3 runs 16 residues. The CDR3 sequence is CASSLPWTGLEETQYF. DNA of the CDR3: TGTGCCAGCTCACTACCGTGGACAGGGCTGGAGGAGACCCAGTACTTC.

V is TRBV11-1 and J is TRBJ2-5, with D possibly TRBD1 on 5 matching bases. Near its end, the DNA agrees better with TRBJ2-7, so the J call may be wrong. This CDR3 has 15 residues. Germline V gene sequence: CDR1 SGHAT, CDR2 FQDESV (reference sequence). CDR3 protein: CASSLRTYRSYEQYF. The CDR3 DNA is TGTGCCAGCAGCCTCCGGACATACCGCTCCTACGAGCAGTACTTC.

The chain employs TRBV19 and TRBJ1-5, with D maybe TRBD1 (6 bases). This CDR3 comprises 15 residues. V gave up 2 bases and J gave up 0 bases, with 8 bases separating them. Germline V gene lookup returns CDR1 LNHDA and CDR2 SQIVND (reference sequence). CDR3 bases: TGTGCCAGTAGTATAATGGGACATAGCAATCAGCCCCAGCATTTT. It is translated as CASSIMGHSNQPQHF.

This chain uses TRBV5-1 with TRBJ1-1; 11 bases match TRBD1. This CDR3 contains 19 residues. V gave up 1 base and J gave up 5 bases; unmatched junction bases: 16. CDR1 is SGHRS and CDR2 is YFSETQ in the germline V gene. CDR3 coding DNA: TGCGCCAGCAGCTTGTGGAGAGGGGGGACAGGGGGGTTCTGGACTGAAGCTTTCTTT. Translating it yields CASSLWRGGTGGFWTEAFF.

The count of this clone is one. The chain joins TRBV19 to TRBJ1-5; D is perhaps TRBD1 (6 bases). The length of the CDR3 is 15 residues. V was shortened by 7 bases and J by 3 bases, with 16 bases between the two germline ends. The germline V gene has CDR1 LNHDA and CDR2 SQIVND (reference sequence). The chain's CDR3 is CASNPTGSPNQPQHF. Here the CDR3 DNA reads TGTGCCAGTAACCCGACAGGTTCCCCCAATCAGCCCCAGCATTTT. Full variable domain (rest looked up from reference TRBV19 and TRBJ1-5): DGGITQSPKYLFRKEGQNVTLSCEQNLNHDAMYWYRQDPGQGLRLIYYSQIVNDFQKGDIAEGYSVSREKKESFPLTVTSAQKNPTAFYLCASNPTGSPNQPQHFGDGTRLSIL.

J is TRBJ1-1 and V is TRBV19; D unresolved. This CDR3 has 13 residues. Germline V gives CDR1 LNHDA, CDR2 SQIVND (reference sequence). V dropped 5 bases and J dropped 5 bases, with 12 bases sitting between them. In DNA form, the CDR3 reads TGTGCCAGTAGTCCCGTCATCGGGACTGAAGCTTTCTTT. This translates into CASSPVIGTEAFF.

J is TRBJ2-2 and V is TRBV13; no clear D. Germline CDR1 reads PRHDT; CDR2 reads FYEKMQ (reference sequence). The CDR3 covers 12 residues. The V gene lost 5 bases and the J gene lost 6 bases, with 7 bases spanning the gap. In nucleotides, the CDR3 is TGTGCCAGCAGCCCCACGGCCGGGGAGCTGTTTTTT. Translated: CASSPTAGELFF.

This clone showed up just a few times. This chain joins TRBV11-2 and TRBJ2-5, with D uncertain. The CDR3 has 11 residues. Germline V gives CDR1 SGHAT, CDR2 FQNNGV. Trimming stripped 5 bases from V and 7 bases from J, with 8 bases between. Here the CDR3 reads CASSPPWTQYF. The CDR3 nucleotides read TGTGCCAGCAGCCCCCCCTGGACCCAGTACTTC.

This chain links TRBV14 with TRBJ2-7, with D possibly matching TRBD1 (6 bases). The CDR3 is made up of 15 amino acids. V lost 1 base, J lost 2 bases, and 12 bases lay in between. CDR1 SGHDN and CDR2 FVKESK come from the germline V gene. The chain's CDR3 is CASSQASGAAYEQYF. In DNA, the CDR3 is TGTGCCAGCAGCCAAGCTTCAGGGGCCGCCTACGAGCAGTACTTC.

The V and J genes are TRBV10-3 and TRBJ2-7; unclear D gene. The CDR3 loop spans 13 amino acids. Germline V lookup: CDR1 ENHRY, CDR2 SYGVKD. The V and J ends lost 3 bases and 6 bases respectively, with 12 bases between them. The CDR3 sequence is CAISESNGGEQYF. As DNA, the CDR3 is TGTGCCATCAGTGAATCAAATGGCGGCGAGCAGTACTTC.

This clone was observed a single time. The chain combines TRBV7-9 with TRBJ2-5, with unresolved D. Trimming cost V 3 bases and J 2 bases, with 10 bases left between them. The CDR3 length is 14 residues. Germline V lookup: CDR1 SEHNR, CDR2 FQNEAQ (reference sequence). The CDR3 is CASSFLLQQETQYF. CDR3 nucleotide sequence: TGTGCCAGCAGCTTTCTTTTACAGCAAGAGACCCAGTACTTC.

The chain carries TRBV6-1 and TRBJ2-3; weak D call: TRBD1 (5 bases). The V gene's germline CDR1 is MNHNS and CDR2 SASEGT. The CDR3 runs 14 residues. V lost 7 bases, J lost 3 bases, and 14 bases lay in between. The CDR3 is CASKLHRMTDTQYF. The CDR3 DNA is TGTGCCAGCAAGCTCCACAGGATGACAGATACGCAGTATTTT.

V is TRBV11-2 and J is TRBJ2-5; D not certain. Deletions cut 0 bases from V and 1 base from J, with 21 bases between. The CDR3 length is 19 residues. Germline-derived CDR1 and CDR2 are SGHAT and FQNNGV. The CDR3 DNA follows: TGTGCCAGCAGCTTAGATTCCCTCTCCCTAACGGTATTCCAAGAGACCCAGTACTTC. Protein: CASSLDSLSLTVFQETQYF.

The chain employs TRBV5-1 and TRBJ1-6; no definite D call. The CDR3 length is 15 residues. Trimming cost V 1 base and J 8 bases, with 13 bases left between them. Germline V CDR1 and CDR2: SGHRS, YFSETQ. The CDR3 region has the DNA TGCGCCAGCAGCTTGTTGCTACAGACCGATTCACCCCTCCACTTT. Translation: CASSLLLQTDSPLHF. The full variable domain, its missing parts supplied by reference TRBV5-1 and TRBJ1-6, is KAGVTQTPRYLIKTRGQQVTLSCSPISGHRSVSWYQQTPGQGLQFLFEYFSETQRNKGNFPGRFSGRQFSNSRSEMNVSTLELGDSALYLCASSLLLQTDSPLHFGNGTRLTVT.

There are a few counts of this clone. The V and J genes are TRBV11-2 and TRBJ2-1; 8 nucleotides match TRBD1. The CDR3 spans 17 residues. V shed 5 bases and J 6 bases; nucleotides not matched to a gene: 15. Germline V gene data show CDR1 as SGHAT and CDR2 as FQNNGV. The CDR3 region is CASSLRLGQAEGNEQFF. CDR3 bases: TGTGCCAGCAGCCTAAGGTTGGGACAGGCCGAGGGCAATGAGCAGTTCTTC.

The genes are TRBV7-2 and TRBJ1-2; maybe TRBD1 (5 bases). From germline, CDR1 is SGHTA and CDR2 FQGNSA. This CDR3 is 17 amino acids long. Trimming took 5 bases from V and 7 from J, leaving 26 bases between them. CDR3 coding DNA: TGTGCCAGCAGCACTCGGGCGCAGGGCGGGAGTTCTACTGGCTACACCTTC. Amino acids: CASSTRAQGGSSTGYTF. Combining the CDR3 with reference TRBV7-2 and TRBJ1-2 gives the whole variable domain GAGVSQSPSNKVTEKGKDVELRCDPISGHTALYWYRQSLGQGLEFLIYFQGNSAPDKSGLPSDRFSAERTGGSVSTLTIQRTQQEDSAVYLCASSTRAQGGSSTGYTFGSGTRLTVV.

J is TRBJ1-1 and V is TRBV10-2, with unresolved D. The CDR3 spans 15 residues. Trimming pared 5 bases from V and 4 bases from J, leaving 17 bases between. The germline V gene encodes CDR1 WSHSY and CDR2 SAAADI. The CDR3 DNA reads as TGCGCCAGCAGTCAGCCCCATCAAGAGGGCACTGAAGCTTTCTTT. Protein product: CASSQPHQEGTEAFF.